The present T cell receptor beta chain was sequenced within a study of molecular identifiers for immune sequencing clone quantification. TCRdb recomputed calls from the PCR reads with MiXCR, one row per CDR3 protein. The repertoire has about 100,000 distinct CDR3 sequences, 30% to 45% of them found once; the top ten carry about 9.1%. Many counts were recorded for this clonotype. CDR1 and CDR2 (germline): MNHEY, SVGEGT. This CDR3 has 13 amino acids. V was clipped by 6 bases and J by 1 base, with 9 bases between them. The sequence was collected from a human donor in good health. Some libraries in this study had Jurkat cell RNA spiked in. Sequencing was done on a sample of naive CD8+ T cells from blood, with Jurkat cell RNA spiked in. Specified subset: FACS-sorted CD8+CD4-CCR7+CD45RA+ naive T cells. The chain joins TRBV6-2 or TRBV6-3 to TRBJ1-1; TRBD1 might be the D (5 bases). CDR3 in amino acids: CASRDIQNTEAFF. In nucleotides, the CDR3 is TGTGCCAGCAGGGACATACAGAACACTGAAGCTTTCTTT.